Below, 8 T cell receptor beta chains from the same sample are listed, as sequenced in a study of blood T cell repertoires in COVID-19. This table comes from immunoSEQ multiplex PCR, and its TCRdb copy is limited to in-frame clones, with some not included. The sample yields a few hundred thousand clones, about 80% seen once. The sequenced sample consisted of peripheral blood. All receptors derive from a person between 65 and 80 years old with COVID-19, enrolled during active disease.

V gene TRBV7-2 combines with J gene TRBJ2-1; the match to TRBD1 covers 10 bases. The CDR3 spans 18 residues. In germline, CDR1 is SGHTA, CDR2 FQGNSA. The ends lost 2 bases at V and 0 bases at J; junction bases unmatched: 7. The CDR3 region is CASSLITTGGASYNEQFF. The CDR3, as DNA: TGTGCCAGCAGCTTAATTACGACAGGGGGCGCCTCCTACAATGAGCAGTTCTTC.

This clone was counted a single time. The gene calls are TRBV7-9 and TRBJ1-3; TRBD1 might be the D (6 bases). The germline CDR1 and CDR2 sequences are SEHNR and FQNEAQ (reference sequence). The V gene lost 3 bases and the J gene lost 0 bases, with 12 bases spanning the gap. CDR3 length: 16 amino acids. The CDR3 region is CASSFQQGFSGNTIYF. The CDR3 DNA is TGTGCCAGCAGCTTTCAGCAGGGGTTCTCTGGAAACACCATATATTTT.

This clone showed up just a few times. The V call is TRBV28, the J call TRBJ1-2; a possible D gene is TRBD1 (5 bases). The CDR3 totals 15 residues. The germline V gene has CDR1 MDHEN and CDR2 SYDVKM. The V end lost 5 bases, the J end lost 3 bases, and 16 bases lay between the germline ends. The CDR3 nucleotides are TGTGCCAGCAGTCTACTGGAACAGGCACACTATGGCTACACCTTC. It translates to CASSLLEQAHYGYTF.

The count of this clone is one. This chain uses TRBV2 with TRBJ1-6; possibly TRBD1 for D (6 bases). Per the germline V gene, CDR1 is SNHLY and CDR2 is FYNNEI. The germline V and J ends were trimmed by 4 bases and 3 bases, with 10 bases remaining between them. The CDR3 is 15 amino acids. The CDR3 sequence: CASSGTANYNSPLHF. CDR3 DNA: TGTGCCAGCAGTGGGACAGCAAACTATAATTCACCCCTCCACTTT.

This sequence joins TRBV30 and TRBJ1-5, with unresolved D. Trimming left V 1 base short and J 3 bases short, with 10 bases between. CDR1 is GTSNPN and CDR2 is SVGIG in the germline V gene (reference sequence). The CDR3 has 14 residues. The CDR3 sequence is CAWSGSGVNQPQHF. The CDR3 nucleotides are TGTGCCTGGAGTGGCTCCGGGGTCAATCAGCCCCAGCATTTT.

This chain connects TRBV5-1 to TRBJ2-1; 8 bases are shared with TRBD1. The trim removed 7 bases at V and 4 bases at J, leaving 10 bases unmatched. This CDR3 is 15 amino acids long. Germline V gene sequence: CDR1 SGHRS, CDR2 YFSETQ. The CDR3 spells CASSPAGTGYNEQFF. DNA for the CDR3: TGCGCCAGCTCACCAGCCGGGACAGGATACAATGAGCAGTTCTTC.

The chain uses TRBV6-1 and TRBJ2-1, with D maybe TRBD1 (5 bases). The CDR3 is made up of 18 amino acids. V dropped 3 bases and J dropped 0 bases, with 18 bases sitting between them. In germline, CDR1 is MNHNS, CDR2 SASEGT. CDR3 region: CASSDPRQSPISYNEQFF. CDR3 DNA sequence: TGTGCCAGCAGTGACCCGAGACAGTCCCCAATCTCCTACAATGAGCAGTTCTTC.

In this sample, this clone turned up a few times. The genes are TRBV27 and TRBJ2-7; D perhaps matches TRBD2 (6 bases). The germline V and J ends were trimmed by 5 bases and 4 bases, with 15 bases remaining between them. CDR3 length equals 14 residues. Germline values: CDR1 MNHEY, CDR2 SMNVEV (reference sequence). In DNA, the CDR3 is TGTGCCAGCAGTCGGGCGGGACTGACATACGAGCAGTACTTC. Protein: CASSRAGLTYEQYF.